Listed here are 10 T cell receptor beta chains from one sample, sequenced in a study of blood T cell repertoires in COVID-19. Produced via immunoSEQ multiplex PCR; TCRdb's table is partial and in-frame only. The repertoire holds over 150,000 clones, with 80% to 90% as singletons. Sequences were obtained from peripheral blood. These receptors all stem from an elderly woman with acute or convalescent COVID-19.

The chain recombines TRBV9 with TRBJ2-2; no reliable D call. The CDR3 has 14 amino acids. The V gene lost 2 bases and the J gene lost 2 bases, with 7 bases spanning the gap. Germline-derived CDR1 and CDR2 are SGDLS and YYNGEE. The CDR3 spells CASSVLSNTGELFF. In nucleotides, the CDR3 is TGTGCCAGCAGCGTCCTGTCTAACACCGGGGAGCTGTTTTTT. Drawing the rest from reference TRBV9 and TRBJ2-2, the complete variable domain is DSGVTQTPKHLITATGQRVTLRCSPRSGDLSVYWYQQSLDQGLQFLIQYYNGEERAKGNILERFSAQQFPDLHSELNLSSLELGDSALYFCASSVLSNTGELFFGEGSRLTVL.

This chain connects TRBV9 to TRBJ2-3, with 9 bases that match TRBD2. V shed 1 base and J 1 base; nucleotides not matched to a gene: 4. The V gene's germline CDR1 is SGDLS and CDR2 YYNGEE. CDR3 size: 16 residues. CDR3 protein: CASSVTLAGGTDTQYF. The CDR3 region has the DNA TGTGCCAGCAGCGTAACTTTAGCGGGGGGCACAGATACGCAGTATTTT.

The chain carries TRBV9 and TRBJ1-1; 7 bases map to TRBD1. CDR3 length: 14 amino acids. V gave up 0 bases and J gave up 11 bases; unmatched junction bases: 10. Germline CDR1 is SGDLS and CDR2 is YYNGEE. The CDR3 DNA follows: TGTGCCAGCAGCGTAGGGTCATCGGGACAGAGGGCTTTCTTT. This gives the protein CASSVGSSGQRAFF.

This chain links TRBV7-9 with TRBJ2-5; D may be TRBD2 (6 bases). This CDR3 is 12 amino acids long. The V end was cut by 1 base, the J end by 10 bases, with 10 bases between. CDR1 and CDR2 from the germline V gene are SEHNR and FQNEAQ (reference sequence). CDR3 amino acids: CASSLVQGGQYF. The DNA for the CDR3 is TGTGCCAGCAGCTTAGTCCAGGGAGGCCAGTACTTC.

V and J are TRBV29-1 and TRBJ2-5; possible D gene TRBD1, 5 bases. Germline values: CDR1 SQVTM, CDR2 ANQGSEA. Trimming left V 7 bases short and J 5 bases short, with 8 bases between. CDR3 length: 10 residues. Here the CDR3 DNA reads TGCAGCGCCAGGGTTGAGACCCAGTACTTC. This gives the protein CSARVETQYF.

This chain's CDR3 is CASREVGAFF. CDR3 coding DNA: TGTGCCAGCAGGGAGGTGGGGGCTTTCTTT. The chain couples TRBV6-5 to TRBJ1-1; no clear D gene. Looked up from germline, CDR1 is MNHEY and CDR2 is SVGAGI. This CDR3 has 10 amino acids. V lost 6 bases, J lost 11 bases, and 10 bases lay in between.

There are a few counts of this clone. This chain joins TRBV27 and TRBJ2-7; 10 nucleotides align to TRBD2. The V gene's germline CDR1 is MNHEY and CDR2 SMNVEV (reference sequence). The trim removed 6 bases at V and 1 base at J, leaving 3 bases unmatched. This CDR3 comprises 14 residues. The CDR3 loop reads CASSGTSVSYEQYF. Here the CDR3 DNA reads TGTGCCAGCAGCGGGACTAGCGTTTCCTACGAGCAGTACTTC.

This clone showed up just a few times. The rearrangement joins TRBV4-1 to TRBJ2-7, with 10 bases aligning to TRBD1. The CDR3 totals 15 residues. V dropped 4 bases and J dropped 2; count of bases not matched to a gene: 5. Germline CDR1 and CDR2: MGHRA and YSYEKL. CDR3 sequence: CASSLLGTGAYEQYF. The CDR3 nucleotides are TGCGCCAGCAGCCTGCTGGGGACAGGGGCCTACGAGCAGTACTTC.

This chain joins TRBV4-1 and TRBJ1-4, with D hard to call. Germline CDR1 is MGHRA and CDR2 is YSYEKL. The CDR3 totals 15 residues. The ends were cut back, 1 base at V and 6 bases at J, with 12 bases in the middle. As DNA, the CDR3 is TGCGCCAGCAGCCAAGGTCCTGGTCGCGATGAAAAACTGTTTTTT. It is translated as CASSQGPGRDEKLFF.

In this sample, this clone turned up once. The chain couples TRBV18 to TRBJ2-3; 8 bases match TRBD2. The CDR3 has 16 amino acids. CDR1 is KGHSH, CDR2 LQKENI, per germline. The V segment lost 4 bases and the J segment 2 bases; nucleotides outside the gene matches: 8. The CDR3 sequence: CASSLFSAGVTDTQYF. The CDR3 coding sequence is TGTGCCAGCTCACTTTTCTCAGCGGGAGTCACAGATACGCAGTATTTT.